Each of the 17 T cell receptor beta chains below was sequenced from the same sample in a study of blood T cell repertoires in COVID-19. The repertoire was sequenced with immunoSEQ multiplex PCR; TCRdb's copy has only in-frame clones and lacks some. The sample has approximately 230,000 clones, 83% seen once. The sequenced material came from peripheral blood. The source is a man aged 80 or over with acute or convalescent COVID-19.

V usage is TRBV9 and J usage is TRBJ1-3, with D possibly TRBD1 on 5 matching bases. The CDR3 sequence is 14 residues long. V was clipped by 3 bases and J by 1 base, with 8 bases between them. Germline V gives CDR1 SGDLS, CDR2 YYNGEE. For the CDR3, the DNA is TGTGCCAGCAGCGCGGCAGGGTCTGGAAACACCATATATTTT. As protein: CASSAAGSGNTIYF.

This chain uses TRBV7-2 with TRBJ1-2; 7 bases align to TRBD1. CDR3 length: 16 amino acids. Germline CDR1 reads SGHTA; CDR2 reads FQGNSA. V gave up 8 bases and J gave up 7 bases; unmatched junction bases: 19. The CDR3 nucleotides read TGTGCCAGCGCCTTAAATCAGGGGCTTACAGGGGCTGGCTACACCTTC. The encoded protein is CASALNQGLTGAGYTF.

The chain combines TRBV3-1 (or the pseudogene TRBV3-2) with TRBJ2-5; possibly TRBD1 for D (5 bases). V was cut by 1 base and J by 5 bases, with 11 bases left in between. CDR3 length equals 14 residues. The germline V gene encodes CDR1 LGHDT and CDR2 YNNKEL (reference sequence). In DNA form, the CDR3 reads TGTGCCAGCAGCCAAGCGGCAGGGATGGAGACCCAGTACTTC. This codes for CASSQAAGMETQYF.

The chain combines TRBV5-4 with TRBJ1-2; D gene ambiguous. CDR1 is SGHNT, CDR2 YYREEE, per germline (reference sequence). There are 14 residues in the CDR3. The germline V and J ends were trimmed by 0 bases and 0 bases, with 6 bases remaining between them. The DNA for the CDR3 is TGTGCCAGCAGCTTGGCCGGGGCTAACTATGGCTACACCTTC. This gives the protein CASSLAGANYGYTF. Full variable domain (missing parts from reference TRBV5-4 and TRBJ1-2): ETGVTQSPTHLIKTRGQQVTLRCSSQSGHNTVSWYQQALGQGPQFIFQYYREEENGRGNFPPRFSGLQFPNYSSELNVNALELDDSALYLCASSLAGANYGYTFGSGTRLTVV.

This chain connects TRBV2 to TRBJ2-7; possibly TRBD2 for D (6 bases). V dropped 5 bases and J dropped 0 bases, with 11 bases sitting between them. This CDR3 has 14 amino acids. Germline V lookup: CDR1 SNHLY, CDR2 FYNNEI. CDR3 bases: TGTGCCAGCAGTAAGGAGGGTGGCTCCTACGAGCAGTACTTC. Translating gives CASSKEGGSYEQYF.

The J gene is TRBJ1-5, the V gene TRBV18, with 7 bases that match TRBD1. The CDR3 totals 14 residues. V gave up 6 bases and J gave up 5 bases; unmatched junction bases: 7. In germline, CDR1 is KGHSH, CDR2 LQKENI. The CDR3 reads CASSHGTADQPQHF. As DNA, the CDR3 is TGTGCCAGCTCTCACGGGACAGCCGATCAGCCCCAGCATTTT.

This clone was counted once. CDR3 sequence: CASSYPTGDTQYF. For the CDR3, the DNA is TGTGCCAGCAGTTACCCGACAGGAGATACGCAGTATTTT. This rearrangement joins TRBV6-2 or TRBV6-3 to TRBJ2-3, with D perhaps matching TRBD1 (6 bases). This CDR3 has 13 amino acids. The V end lost 2 bases, the J end lost 5 bases, and 8 bases lay between the germline ends. CDR1 and CDR2 (germline): MNHEY, SVGEGT.

The rearrangement uses TRBV4-1 and TRBJ1-2; possibly TRBD1 for D (6 bases). Per germline, CDR1 MGHRA and CDR2 YSYEKL. V was clipped by 1 base and J by 4 bases, with 25 bases between them. This CDR3 comprises 19 residues. The DNA for the CDR3 is TGCGCCAGCAGCCAAGGCCCCCGCAATGGCCAACAGGGCTCCTATGGCTACACCTTC. Its translation: CASSQGPRNGQQGSYGYTF.

The chain carries TRBV27 and TRBJ2-5; D unclear. CDR1 is MNHEY, CDR2 SMNVEV, per germline (reference sequence). This CDR3 has 14 residues. Trimming shortened V by 0 bases and J by 0 bases, and 5 bases separated the two germline ends. CDR3 in amino acids: CASSLSFNQETQYF. The CDR3 DNA is TGTGCCAGCAGTTTATCGTTCAACCAAGAGACCCAGTACTTC.

The V gene is TRBV7-2, the J gene TRBJ1-5, with unresolved D. Trimming took 0 bases from V and 3 from J, leaving 9 bases between them. The CDR3 contains 15 residues. Germline CDR1 SGHTA, CDR2 FQGNSA. The CDR3 DNA reads TGTGCCAGCAGCTTAGCAAGCCAGGTCAATCAGCCCCAGCATTTT. Protein product: CASSLASQVNQPQHF.

The V call is TRBV6-4, the J call TRBJ2-1; 7 bases match TRBD2. The V and J ends lost 11 bases and 14 bases, in that order; junction bases with no gene match: 15. Germline CDR1 is MRHNA and CDR2 is SNTAGT. This CDR3 is built from 12 residues. This CDR3 reads CAAPGLGGNEFF. The CDR3 bases are TGTGCCGCCCCGGGACTGGGGGGGAATGAGTTCTTC.

J is TRBJ1-4 and V is TRBV6-1; weak D call: TRBD1 (6 bases). Germline V lookup: CDR1 MNHNS, CDR2 SASEGT. The CDR3 is 15 amino acids. V lost 2 bases to trimming and J lost 7 bases, with 14 bases between them. Written as DNA, the CDR3 is TGTGCCAGCAGTGAATTGGCTGGGGGCAGTGAAAAACTGTTTTTT. It encodes CASSELAGGSEKLFF.

The chain employs TRBV28 and TRBJ1-5; D not resolved. CDR1 is MDHEN and CDR2 is SYDVKM in the germline V gene. The V gene lost 5 bases and the J gene lost 5 bases, with 7 bases spanning the gap. The CDR3 extends over 12 amino acids. Here the CDR3 reads CASSQADQPQHF. Written as DNA, the CDR3 is TGTGCCAGCAGTCAGGCCGATCAGCCCCAGCATTTT.

The V gene is TRBV29-1, the J gene TRBJ2-3; 7 bases are a match to TRBD1. The ends lost 4 bases at V and 3 bases at J; junction bases unmatched: 10. CDR1 SQVTM and CDR2 ANQGSEA come from the germline V gene. CDR3 length: 15 residues. The CDR3 DNA reads as TGCAGCGTTGTAGGGACGGCAGGGGGAACAGATACGCAGTATTTT. The encoded protein is CSVVGTAGGTDTQYF.

The chain employs TRBV3-1 (or the pseudogene TRBV3-2) and TRBJ1-6, with TRBD1 matching over 7 bases. Germline trimming cut 7 bases from V and 6 bases from J; bases unmatched to any gene: 6. CDR3 length: 14 amino acids. Germline assignment: CDR1 LGHDT and CDR2 YNNKEL (reference sequence). The CDR3: CASTPRQGNSPLHF. DNA of the CDR3: TGTGCCAGCACTCCCCGACAGGGTAATTCACCCCTCCACTTT.

The rearrangement uses TRBV28 and TRBJ1-4; D possibly corresponds to TRBD1 (6 bases). The CDR3 runs to 15 residues. Germline V CDR1 and CDR2: MDHEN, SYDVKM. Deletions cut 5 bases from V and 6 bases from J, with 16 bases between. DNA for the CDR3: TGTGCCAGCAGTCCCACAGGGCATTCGGATGAAAAACTGTTTTTT. It yields the protein CASSPTGHSDEKLFF.

This clone came up a few times. This chain connects TRBV19 to TRBJ1-2, with 7 positions matching TRBD1. J lost 4 bases, V lost 5 bases, and 13 bases had no gene match. Germline CDR1 LNHDA, CDR2 SQIVND (reference sequence). This CDR3 spans 16 amino acids. The CDR3 region is CASSGRVSWDSYGYTF. CDR3 DNA sequence: TGTGCCAGTAGTGGTCGGGTCTCGTGGGACAGCTATGGCTACACCTTC. The full variable domain, in which reference TRBV19 and TRBJ1-2 provide the parts outside the CDR3, is DGGITQSPKYLFRKEGQNVTLSCEQNLNHDAMYWYRQDPGQGLRLIYYSQIVNDFQKGDIAEGYSVSREKKESFPLTVTSAQKNPTAFYLCASSGRVSWDSYGYTFGSGTRLTVV.